This TCR beta chain derives from a study of blood T cells in healthy people across ages. This CDR3 is built from 15 residues. V lost 5 bases and J 1 base, leaving 13 bases between the germline ends. A second PCR, run for 7 to 11 cycles, used a sample-barcoded 5' primer plus a J-beta primer mix. Using its own MiXCR run on the 5' RACE reads, TCRdb lists one record per CDR3 protein. This table has fewer than 800,000 distinct CDR3 sequences, 45% to 50% appearing once. Specimen: blood. This sequence was found in an older woman in good health. The chain couples TRBV12-3 or TRBV12-4 to TRBJ2-3; D gene unclear. The CDR3 spells CASSVAQAGTDTQYF. CDR3 nucleotides: TGTGCCAGCAGTGTGGCGCAGGCTGGCACAGATACGCAGTATTTT.